This is a list of T cell receptor beta chains from one sample in a study of beta chain features in type 1 diabetes. The protocol was immunoSEQ multiplex PCR, while the TCRdb copy is restricted to in-frame clones and leaves out a portion. Altogether roughly 330,000 clones are present, about 11% being singletons, with the ten largest covering about 0.015%. The sequenced sample consisted of naive CD4+ T cells from blood. The origin of the receptors is a woman aged 25-40 years in good health. The CDR3 runs from the conserved cysteine through the conserved F or W. Fields, in order: V gene, J gene, clone size, D gene, CDR3 protein, CDR3 DNA. The D gene is left open where the match is weak. Clone size appears in some rows only: once, few, many, or a class for an expanded clone.

>TRBV23-1|TRBJ2-7|few|TRBD2
CARGHLGLAGGSYEQYF
TGCGCCAGGGGACACCTGGGACTAGCGGGAGGGTCCTACGAGCAGTACTTC
>TRBV9|TRBJ2-3|.|.
CASSPRGTTPYTQYF
TGTGCCAGCAGCCCCCGCGGGACCACTCCTTATACGCAGTATTTT
>TRBV7-2|TRBJ1-5|.|.
CASSLVSGSRQPQHF
TGTGCCAGCAGCTTAGTGTCGGGTAGTCGACAGCCCCAGCATTTT
>TRBV7-2|TRBJ2-7|.|.
CASSLAEPYEQYF
TGTGCCAGCAGCTTAGCTGAGCCCTACGAGCAGTACTTC
>TRBV13|TRBJ1-5|few|.
CASSPGGNQPQHF
TGTGCCAGCAGCCCAGGGGGCAATCAGCCCCAGCATTTT
>TRBV7-2|TRBJ2-3|.|TRBD2
CASSPRLAGAPDTQYF
TGTGCCAGCAGCCCAAGACTAGCGGGAGCCCCAGATACGCAGTATTTT
>TRBV7-9|TRBJ2-7|.|.
CASSPVQYYEQYF
TGTGCCAGCAGCCCAGTACAATACTACGAGCAGTACTTC
>TRBV27|TRBJ2-7|few|TRBD1
CASRDRTYEQYF
TGTGCCAGCCGGGACAGGACCTACGAGCAGTACTTC
>TRBV27|TRBJ2-1|.|TRBD2
CASSSPSGTSKINEQFF
TGTGCCAGCAGTTCTCCTAGCGGGACATCGAAGATAAATGAGCAGTTCTTC
>TRBV21-1|TRBJ2-1|.|.
CASRGEGSYNEQFF
TGTGCCAGCCGGGGGGAGGGTTCCTACAATGAGCAGTTCTTC
>TRBV18|TRBJ2-2|few|.
CASSPGARPRRELFF
TGTGCCAGCTCACCAGGAGCAAGACCCAGACGGGAGCTGTTTTTT
>TRBV7-7|TRBJ2-5|.|TRBD1
CASSLLGGQAETQYF
TGTGCTAGCAGCTTATTGGGTGGACAGGCGGAGACCCAGTACTTC
>TRBV5-5|TRBJ2-7|few|TRBD2
CASSVGLAETLYEQYF
TGTGCCAGCAGCGTGGGCCTAGCGGAGACACTCTACGAGCAGTACTTC
>TRBV30|TRBJ1-2|.|.
CAWGQIGGYTF
TGTGCCTGGGGACAGATTGGCGGCTACACCTTC
>TRBV7-3|TRBJ2-5|few|TRBD1
CASSWGQGETQYF
TGTGCCAGCAGCTGGGGACAGGGGGAGACCCAGTACTTC
>TRBV14|TRBJ2-5|.|.
CASSLRGRETQYF
TGTGCCAGCAGCCTGAGAGGTCGGGAGACCCAGTACTTC
>TRBV19|TRBJ2-3|few|.
CASRGPRATDTQYF
TGTGCCAGTAGGGGCCCCCGTGCCACAGATACGCAGTATTTT
>TRBV6-1|TRBJ2-1|few|.
CASSEIGGLVYNEQFF
TGTGCCAGCAGTGAGATAGGCGGGTTGGTCTACAATGAGCAGTTCTTC
>TRBV27|TRBJ2-7|few|TRBD1
CASSLSGQGIYEQYF
TGTGCCAGCAGTTTATCCGGACAGGGGATCTACGAGCAGTACTTC
>TRBV19|TRBJ2-1|.|TRBD1
CASNPGQGYNEQFF
TGTGCCAGTAATCCGGGACAGGGTTACAATGAGCAGTTCTTC
>TRBV18|TRBJ1-5|.|.
CASSPTREIRNQPQHF
TGTGCCAGCTCACCAACGAGGGAAATCCGAAATCAGCCCCAGCATTTT
>TRBV2|TRBJ1-2|.|.
CAAIFASRVYTF
TGTGCCGCAATCTTCGCTAGTCGCGTCTACACCTTC
>TRBV27|TRBJ2-1|few|.
CASSVNEQFF
TGTGCCAGCAGCGTGAATGAGCAGTTCTTC
>TRBV7-9|TRBJ1-1|few|TRBD1
CASSLRTGQNTEAFF
TGTGCCAGCAGCCTCCGGACAGGGCAGAACACTGAAGCTTTCTTT
>TRBV4-3|TRBJ2-7|.|.
CASSQDRTGTQYF
TGCGCCAGCAGCCAAGATCGTACGGGAACGCAGTACTTC
>TRBV28|TRBJ1-1|few|TRBD1
CASSLHGQGRMNTEAFF
TGTGCCAGCAGTTTACACGGACAGGGGAGAATGAACACTGAAGCTTTCTTT
>TRBV4-3|TRBJ1-3|.|.
CASSQAGTGNTIYF
TGCGCCAGCAGCCAAGCAGGAACTGGAAACACCATATATTTT
>TRBV25-1|TRBJ2-3|.|TRBD2
CASSDPGTSGDTQYF
TGTGCCAGCAGTGACCCGGGGACTAGCGGAGATACGCAGTATTTT
>TRBV7-3|TRBJ1-1|.|.
CASSSNGGTEAFF
TGTGCCAGCAGCTCTAACGGAGGCACTGAAGCTTTCTTT
>TRBV9|TRBJ2-2|.|TRBD1
CASSLTGTANTGELFF
TGTGCCAGCAGCCTAACCGGGACAGCTAACACCGGGGAGCTGTTTTTT
>TRBV7-8|TRBJ1-2|.|.
CASSQRTVYGYTF
TGTGCCAGCAGCCAACGGACAGTCTATGGCTACACCTTC
>TRBV7-3|TRBJ2-3|few|TRBD2
CASSSTSGSPPDTQYF
TGTGCCAGCAGCTCCACTAGCGGGAGTCCCCCAGATACGCAGTATTTT
>TRBV28|TRBJ2-5|.|TRBD1
CASTKTGRQTQYF
TGTGCCAGCACGAAGACAGGGCGGCAGACCCAGTACTTC
>TRBV6-5|TRBJ2-7|.|TRBD2
CASSYSMLAGGYEQYF
TGTGCCAGCAGTTACTCGATGCTAGCGGGAGGATACGAGCAGTACTTC
>TRBV19|TRBJ1-1|few|.
CASSSLRTGNTEAFF
TGTGCCAGTAGTTCCTTGCGTACAGGGAACACTGAAGCTTTCTTT
>TRBV7-2|TRBJ1-1|few|.
CASSDVQFNTEAFF
TGTGCCAGCAGCGACGTACAGTTCAACACTGAAGCTTTCTTT
>TRBV7-3|TRBJ2-1|few|TRBD1
CASSSTGGPYNEQFF
TGTGCCAGCAGCTCGACAGGGGGCCCCTACAATGAGCAGTTCTTC
>TRBV6-1|TRBJ1-5|.|.
CASSAHRDKNQPQHF
TGTGCCAGCAGTGCCCACCGGGACAAAAATCAGCCCCAGCATTTT
>TRBV7-2|TRBJ2-4|.|.
CASSLDRNIQYF
TGTGCCAGCAGCTTAGACAGAAACATTCAGTACTTC
>TRBV7-9|TRBJ2-1|few|.
CASRPRRSSDTNNEQFF
TGTGCCAGCAGACCCCGAAGATCTAGCGACACGAACAATGAGCAGTTCTTC
>TRBV5-1|TRBJ2-1|.|TRBD1
CASSLWFSGTVDEQFF
TGCGCCAGCAGCTTGTGGTTCAGTGGGACAGTCGATGAGCAGTTCTTC
>TRBV30|TRBJ1-1|few|.
CAWSAGQLNTEAFF
TGTGCCTGGAGTGCAGGACAGTTGAACACTGAAGCTTTCTTT
>TRBV5-1|TRBJ2-1|.|.
CATTLGGGYNEQFF
TGCGCCACCACCCTCGGGGGTGGCTACAATGAGCAGTTCTTC